The next 14 T cell receptor beta chains were all read from a single sample in a study of T-cell memory formation after mild COVID-19. TCRdb reprocessed the 5' RACE reads via MiXCR and lists one record per CDR3 protein. Here the sample spans over 300,000 distinct CDR3 sequences, 20% to 25% being singletons. The material sequenced was PBMCs or a T cell subset sorted from them (not recorded which). The receptors derive from a man aged 18 to 29 who had mild COVID-19 (a few samples of this study predate the infection). Cell type and time point are not known.

This clonotype showed up just a few times. The J gene is TRBJ1-5, the V gene TRBV4-1, with a weak D call TRBD1 (5 bases). Germline V CDR1 and CDR2: MGHRA, YSYEKL. CDR3 size: 17 residues. Trimming took 5 bases from V and 1 from J, leaving 18 bases between them. Here the CDR3 reads CASSYPRGYGSNQPQHF. The CDR3 nucleotides are TGCGCCAGCAGCTACCCGCGGGGGTATGGAAGCAATCAGCCCCAGCATTTT.

V gene TRBV5-1 combines with J gene TRBJ2-1; D may be TRBD2 (7 bases). Germline V gene data show CDR1 as SGHRS and CDR2 as YFSETQ. Between the trimmed V and J ends, which lost 4 bases and 0 bases, there was a span of 11 bases. CDR3 length equals 15 residues. The CDR3 coding sequence is TGCGCCAGCAGCGGGGGGGGCTTCTCCTACAATGAGCAGTTCTTC. Encoded protein: CASSGGGFSYNEQFF.

This clonotype was counted once. The V and J genes are TRBV18 and TRBJ1-2, with no clear D. This CDR3 contains 14 residues. Germline V lookup: CDR1 KGHSH, CDR2 LQKENI. The V gene lost 0 bases and the J gene lost 3 bases, with 8 bases spanning the gap. Written as DNA, the CDR3 is TGTGCCAGCTCACCACCGAGGGCCCACTATGGCTACACCTTC. Translated: CASSPPRAHYGYTF.

This clonotype was observed a few times. The V and J genes are TRBV24-1 and TRBJ2-6; TRBD2 is a possible D gene (6 bases). Deletions cut 9 bases from V and 0 bases from J, with 14 bases between. The CDR3 runs to 16 residues. Germline V gene data show CDR1 as KGHDR and CDR2 as SFDVKD. The CDR3 loop is CATSHREISGANVLTF. CDR3 in DNA: TGTGCCACCTCCCACCGGGAGATCTCTGGGGCCAACGTCCTGACTTTC.

This clonotype was seen at least ten times. This rearrangement joins TRBV7-2 to TRBJ2-2, with D uncertain. Looked up from germline, CDR1 is SGHTA and CDR2 is FQGNSA. The CDR3 is made up of 14 amino acids. V shed 1 base and J shed 10 bases, with 13 bases lying between them. The chain's CDR3 is CASSLVALGTELFF. CDR3 DNA: TGTGCCAGCAGCTTAGTGGCGCTAGGAACGGAGCTGTTTTTT.

The chain uses TRBV4-3 and TRBJ2-2, with 7 bases lining up with TRBD1. This CDR3 is 16 amino acids long. CDR1 is LGHNA, CDR2 YSLEER, per germline. The V segment lost 5 bases and the J segment 5 bases; nucleotides outside the gene matches: 11. For the CDR3, the DNA is TGCGCCAGCAGCTCCCCTCAGGGGGTCAGGACCGGGGAGCTGTTTTTT. Translation gives CASSSPQGVRTGELFF.

This clonotype turned up a few times. The chain combines TRBV5-1 with TRBJ2-7; weak D call: TRBD1 (5 bases). The CDR3 length is 11 residues. V was pared by 7 bases and J by 3 bases, with 8 bases between. Germline lookup yields CDR1 SGHRS and CDR2 YFSETQ. The CDR3 loop reads CASADSYEQYF. Written as DNA, the CDR3 is TGCGCCAGCGCCGACAGCTACGAGCAGTACTTC.

The V and J genes are TRBV19 and TRBJ1-2, with 9 bases aligning to TRBD1. CDR1 is LNHDA, CDR2 SQIVND, per germline (reference sequence). This CDR3 spans 15 amino acids. V trimming: 6 bases; J trimming: 4 bases; junction bases outside the gene matches: 9. In nucleotides, the CDR3 is TGTGCCAGTAGGCAGGGACAGGGACGGGGCTATGGCTACACCTTC. Translating it yields CASRQGQGRGYGYTF.

In this sample, this clonotype turned up a few times. The V gene is TRBV6-6, the J gene TRBJ2-5; 8 positions match TRBD1. J lost 7 bases, V lost 0 bases, and 7 bases had no gene match. Germline V gene sequence: CDR1 MNHNY, CDR2 SVGAGI (reference sequence). The length of the CDR3 is 15 residues. This CDR3 is CASSYSDRGPGTQYF. CDR3 nucleotides: TGTGCCAGCAGTTACTCCGACAGGGGTCCGGGGACCCAGTACTTC.

The rearrangement joins TRBV5-6 to TRBJ2-7; possible D gene TRBD1, 6 bases. Trimming cost V 0 bases and J 4 bases, with 14 bases left between them. CDR1 is SGHDT, CDR2 YYEEEE, per germline. The CDR3 has 15 amino acids. The CDR3 region is CASSLVGRGEYEQYV. As DNA, the CDR3 is TGTGCCAGCAGCTTGGTCGGCAGGGGCGAGTACGAGCAGTACGTC.

The CDR3 reads CASSAPGTSTDTQYF. CDR3 nucleotides: TGTGCCAGCAGCGCTCCCGGGACTAGCACAGATACGCAGTATTTT. The chain links TRBV14 to TRBJ2-3, with D maybe TRBD2 (6 bases). The CDR3 runs to 15 residues. The V end was cut by 5 bases, the J end by 0 bases, with 12 bases between. CDR1 SGHDN and CDR2 FVKESK come from the germline V gene.

The table lists this clonotype with many counts. The V and J genes are TRBV27 and TRBJ1-2; D is uncertain. This CDR3 is built from 13 residues. The ends were cut back, 8 bases at V and 5 bases at J, with 15 bases in the middle. Germline V gene sequence: CDR1 MNHEY, CDR2 SMNVEV (reference sequence). The CDR3 nucleotides read TGTGCCAGCCGGCCAGAGTTTGGTTATGGCTACACCTTC. This encodes CASRPEFGYGYTF.

V is TRBV6-6 and J is TRBJ1-2; 7 bases align to TRBD1. This CDR3 has 16 amino acids. Germline assignment: CDR1 MNHNY and CDR2 SVGAGI (reference sequence). V shed 7 bases, J shed 5 bases, and the junction held 16 bases outside the gene matches. The CDR3 DNA is TGTGCCAGCATGAAAAAGGGGGCCCCTACAAAATATGGCTACACCTTC. Encoded protein: CASMKKGAPTKYGYTF.

This chain joins TRBV5-1 and TRBJ2-5; D is ambiguous. CDR3 length: 14 amino acids. V was pared by 3 bases and J by 1 base, with 10 bases between. Germline CDR1 is SGHRS and CDR2 is YFSETQ. For the CDR3, the DNA is TGCGCCAGCAGCTCAATCGACGGCCAAGAGACCCAGTACTTC. The encoded protein is CASSSIDGQETQYF.